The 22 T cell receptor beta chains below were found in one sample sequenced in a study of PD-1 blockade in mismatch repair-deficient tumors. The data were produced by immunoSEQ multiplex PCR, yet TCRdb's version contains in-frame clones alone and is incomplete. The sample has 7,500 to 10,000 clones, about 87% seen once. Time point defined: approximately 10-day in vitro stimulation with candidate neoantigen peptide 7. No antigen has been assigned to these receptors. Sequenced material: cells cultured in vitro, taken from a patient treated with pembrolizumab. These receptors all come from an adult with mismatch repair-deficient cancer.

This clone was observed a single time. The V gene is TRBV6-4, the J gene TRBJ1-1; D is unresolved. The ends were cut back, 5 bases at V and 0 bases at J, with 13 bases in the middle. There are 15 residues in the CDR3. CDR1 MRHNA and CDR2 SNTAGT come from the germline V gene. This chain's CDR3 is CASSSFGGMNTEAFF. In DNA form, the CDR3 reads TGTGCCAGCAGTTCTTTCGGAGGTATGAACACTGAAGCTTTCTTT.

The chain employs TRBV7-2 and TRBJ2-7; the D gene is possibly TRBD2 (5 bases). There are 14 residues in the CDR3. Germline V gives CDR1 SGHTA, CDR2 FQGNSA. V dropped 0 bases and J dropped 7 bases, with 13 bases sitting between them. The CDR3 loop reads CASSLAARAEEQYF. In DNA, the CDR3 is TGTGCCAGCAGCTTAGCGGCGAGGGCTGAGGAGCAGTACTTC.

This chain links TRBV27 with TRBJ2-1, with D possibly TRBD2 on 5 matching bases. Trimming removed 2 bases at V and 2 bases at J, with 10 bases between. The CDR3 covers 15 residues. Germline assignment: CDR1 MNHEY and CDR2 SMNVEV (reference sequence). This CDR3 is CASSLPGTPYNEQFF. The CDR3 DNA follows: TGTGCCAGCAGTTTACCGGGAACCCCCTACAATGAGCAGTTCTTC.

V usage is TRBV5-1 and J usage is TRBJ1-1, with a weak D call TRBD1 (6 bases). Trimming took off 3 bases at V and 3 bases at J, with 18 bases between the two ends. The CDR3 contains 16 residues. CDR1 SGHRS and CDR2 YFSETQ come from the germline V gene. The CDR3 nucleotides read TGCGCCAGCAGCTACAGACCGGGGGGGCAGGACACTGAAGCTTTCTTT. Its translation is CASSYRPGGQDTEAFF.

CDR3 in amino acids: CASSGAGARYNEQFF. The CDR3 DNA reads TGTGCCAGCAGTGGAGCGGGAGCCCGCTACAATGAGCAGTTCTTC. J is TRBJ2-1 and V is TRBV28, with 8 bases aligning to TRBD2. CDR1 is MDHEN and CDR2 is SYDVKM in the germline V gene. V lost 5 bases and J lost 3; bases outside the gene matches: 6. There are 15 residues in the CDR3.

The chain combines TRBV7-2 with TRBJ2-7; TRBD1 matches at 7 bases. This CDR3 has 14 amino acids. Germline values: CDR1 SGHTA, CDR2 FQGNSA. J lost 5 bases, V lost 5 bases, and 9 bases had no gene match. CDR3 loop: CASSIFQGVDEQYF. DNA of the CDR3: TGTGCCAGCAGCATTTTCCAGGGGGTAGACGAGCAGTACTTC.

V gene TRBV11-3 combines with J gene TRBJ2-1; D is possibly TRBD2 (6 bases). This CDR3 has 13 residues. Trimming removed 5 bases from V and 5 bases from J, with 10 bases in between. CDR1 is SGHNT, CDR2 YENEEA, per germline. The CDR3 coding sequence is TGTGCCAGCAGCCTGCGGGGAGACAATGAGCAGTTCTTC. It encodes CASSLRGDNEQFF.

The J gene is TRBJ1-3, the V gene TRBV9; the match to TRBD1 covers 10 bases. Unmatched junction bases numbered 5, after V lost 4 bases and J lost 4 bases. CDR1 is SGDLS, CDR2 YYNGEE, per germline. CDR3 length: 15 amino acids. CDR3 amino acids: CASSPRTGGGNTIYF. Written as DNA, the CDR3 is TGTGCCAGCAGCCCGAGGACAGGGGGAGGAAACACCATATATTTT. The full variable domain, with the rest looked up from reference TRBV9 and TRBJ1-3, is DSGVTQTPKHLITATGQRVTLRCSPRSGDLSVYWYQQSLDQGLQFLIQYYNGEERAKGNILERFSAQQFPDLHSELNLSSLELGDSALYFCASSPRTGGGNTIYFGEGSWLTVV.

CDR3 bases: TGTGCCAGCAGCGTATCCTACAGGGGAGATACGCAGTATTTT. The encoded protein is CASSVSYRGDTQYF. The chain carries TRBV7-9 and TRBJ2-3, with TRBD1 identical over 7 bases. The V and J ends lost 5 bases and 5 bases, in that order; junction bases with no gene match: 7. The CDR3 has 14 residues. Germline-derived CDR1 and CDR2 are SEHNR and FQNEAQ (reference sequence).

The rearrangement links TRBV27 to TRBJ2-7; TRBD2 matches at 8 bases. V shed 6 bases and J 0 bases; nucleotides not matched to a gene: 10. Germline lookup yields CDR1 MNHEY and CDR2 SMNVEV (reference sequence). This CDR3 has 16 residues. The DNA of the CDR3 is TGTGCCAGCAGCCGGGGGCCGGGACTAGTCTCCTACGAGCAGTACTTC. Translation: CASSRGPGLVSYEQYF.

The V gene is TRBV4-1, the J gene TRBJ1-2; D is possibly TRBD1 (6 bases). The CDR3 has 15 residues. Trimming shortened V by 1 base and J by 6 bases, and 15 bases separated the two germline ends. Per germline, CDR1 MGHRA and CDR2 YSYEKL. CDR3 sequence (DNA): TGCGCCAGCAGCCAAGCCCCCGGGACATCTAATGGCTACACCTTC. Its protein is CASSQAPGTSNGYTF.

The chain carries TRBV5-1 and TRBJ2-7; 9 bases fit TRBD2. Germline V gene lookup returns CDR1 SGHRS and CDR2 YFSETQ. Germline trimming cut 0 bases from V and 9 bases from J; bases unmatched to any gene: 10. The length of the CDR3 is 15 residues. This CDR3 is CASSLDAGGPLVQYF. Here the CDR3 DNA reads TGCGCCAGCAGCTTGGATGCGGGAGGGCCTCTTGTGCAGTACTTC.

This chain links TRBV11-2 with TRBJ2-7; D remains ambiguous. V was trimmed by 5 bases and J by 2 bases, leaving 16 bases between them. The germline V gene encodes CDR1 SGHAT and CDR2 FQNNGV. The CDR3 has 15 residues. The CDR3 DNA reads TGTGCCAGCAGCCCCCCGGGTGCGGCAACCTACGAGCAGTACTTC. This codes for CASSPPGAATYEQYF.

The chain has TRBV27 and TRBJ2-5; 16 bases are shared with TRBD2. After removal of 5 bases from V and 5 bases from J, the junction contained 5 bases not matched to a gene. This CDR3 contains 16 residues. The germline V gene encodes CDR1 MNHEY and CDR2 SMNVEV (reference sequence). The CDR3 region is CASSLGLAGGWETQYF. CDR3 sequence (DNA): TGTGCCAGCAGTCTGGGACTAGCGGGAGGGTGGGAGACCCAGTACTTC.

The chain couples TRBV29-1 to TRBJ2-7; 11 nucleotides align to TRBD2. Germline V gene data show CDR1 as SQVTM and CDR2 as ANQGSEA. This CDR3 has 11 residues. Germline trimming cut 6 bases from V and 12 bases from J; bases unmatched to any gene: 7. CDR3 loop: CSVRLAGNLYF. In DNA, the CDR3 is TGCAGCGTGAGACTAGCGGGGAACCTGTACTTC.

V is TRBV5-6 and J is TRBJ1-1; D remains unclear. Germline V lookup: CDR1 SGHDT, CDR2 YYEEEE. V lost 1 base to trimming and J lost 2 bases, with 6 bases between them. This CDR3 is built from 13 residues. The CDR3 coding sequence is TGTGCCAGCAGCTTGTGGGGTAACACTGAAGCTTTCTTT. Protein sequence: CASSLWGNTEAFF.

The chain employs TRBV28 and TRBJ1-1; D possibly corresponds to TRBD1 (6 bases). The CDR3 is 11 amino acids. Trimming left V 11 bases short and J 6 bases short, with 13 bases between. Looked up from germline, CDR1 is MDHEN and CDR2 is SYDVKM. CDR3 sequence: CAARTVSEAFF. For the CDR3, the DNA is TGTGCCGCTCGGACAGTCTCTGAAGCTTTCTTT. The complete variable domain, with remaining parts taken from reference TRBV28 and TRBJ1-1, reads DVKVTQSSRYLVKRTGEKVFLECVQDMDHENMFWYRQDPGLGLRLIYFSYDVKMKEKGDIPEGYSVSREKKERFSLILESASTNQTSMYLCAARTVSEAFFGQGTRLTVV.

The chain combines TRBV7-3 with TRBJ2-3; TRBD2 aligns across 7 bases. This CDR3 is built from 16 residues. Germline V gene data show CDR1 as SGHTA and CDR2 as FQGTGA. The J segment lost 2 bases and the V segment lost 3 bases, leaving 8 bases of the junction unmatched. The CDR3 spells CASSFSAAGSTDTQYF. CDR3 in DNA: TGTGCCAGCAGCTTTAGCGCAGCGGGGTCCACAGATACGCAGTATTTT.

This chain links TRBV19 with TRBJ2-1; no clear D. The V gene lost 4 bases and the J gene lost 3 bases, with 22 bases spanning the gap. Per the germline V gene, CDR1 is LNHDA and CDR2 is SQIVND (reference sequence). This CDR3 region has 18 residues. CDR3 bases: TGTGCCAGTAGTAAGGCCCCCATACAAGGTTATAGCTACAATGAGCAGTTCTTC. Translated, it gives CASSKAPIQGYSYNEQFF.

This CDR3 reads CASSGQGNQPQHF. The CDR3 DNA reads as TGTGCCAGCAGCGGACAGGGGAATCAGCCCCAGCATTTT. V usage is TRBV27 and J usage is TRBJ1-5; 9 positions agree with TRBD1. Germline-derived CDR1 and CDR2 are MNHEY and SMNVEV (reference sequence). This CDR3 region has 13 residues. V lost 6 bases to trimming and J lost 4 bases; unmatched junction nucleotides: 1.

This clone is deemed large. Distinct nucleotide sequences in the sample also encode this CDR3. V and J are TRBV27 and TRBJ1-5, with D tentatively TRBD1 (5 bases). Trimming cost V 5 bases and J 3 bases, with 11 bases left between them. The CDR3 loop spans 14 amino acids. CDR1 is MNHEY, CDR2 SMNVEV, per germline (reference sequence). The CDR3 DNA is TGTGCCAGCAGTCCCGGGGGAACCAATCAGCCCCAGCATTTT. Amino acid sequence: CASSPGGTNQPQHF.

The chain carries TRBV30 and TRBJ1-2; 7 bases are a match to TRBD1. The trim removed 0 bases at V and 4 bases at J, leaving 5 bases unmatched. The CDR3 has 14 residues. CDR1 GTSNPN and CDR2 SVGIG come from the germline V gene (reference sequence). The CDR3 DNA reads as TGTGCCTGGAGTGTGGGACAGTCGTCCTATGGCTACACCTTC. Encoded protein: CAWSVGQSSYGYTF.